This TCR beta chain was sequenced in a study of identical twins. TCRdb recomputed calls from the 5' RACE reads with MiXCR, one row per CDR3 protein. Counted here are roughly 690,000 distinct CDR3 sequences, 6.1% occurring once; the ten biggest clones make up 1.5% to 2%. This CDR3 is built from 13 residues. The V gene's germline CDR1 is SGHTA and CDR2 FQGNSA. J was trimmed by 6 bases and V by 4 bases; bases with no gene match: 0. This clonotype showed up many times. Input material: naive T cells sorted from blood. This chain joins TRBV7-2 and TRBJ2-1; 10 nucleotides line up with TRBD1. The receptor was isolated from a man aged 18 to 30 in good health. This chain's CDR3 is CASSWTGGNEQFF. CDR3 nucleotides: TGTGCCAGCAGCTGGACAGGGGGCAATGAGCAGTTCTTC.